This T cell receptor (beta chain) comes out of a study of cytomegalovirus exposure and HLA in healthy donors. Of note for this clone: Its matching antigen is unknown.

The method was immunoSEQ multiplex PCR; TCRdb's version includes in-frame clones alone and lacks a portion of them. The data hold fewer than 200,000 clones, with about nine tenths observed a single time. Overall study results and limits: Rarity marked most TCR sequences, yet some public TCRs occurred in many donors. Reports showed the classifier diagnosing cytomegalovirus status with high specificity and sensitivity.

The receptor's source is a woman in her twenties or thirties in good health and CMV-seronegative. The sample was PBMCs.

CDR3 amino acids: CASSRGGSGGTGELFF. The DNA for the CDR3 is TGCGCCAGCAGTAGAGGGGGCTCCGGCGGCACCGGGGAGCTGTTTTTT. The rearrangement links TRBV5-1 to TRBJ2-2; 7 bases align to TRBD1. CDR1 is SGHRS and CDR2 is YFSETQ in the germline V gene. J gave up 4 bases and V 5 bases, and 11 bases lay outside the gene matches. This CDR3 region has 16 residues.